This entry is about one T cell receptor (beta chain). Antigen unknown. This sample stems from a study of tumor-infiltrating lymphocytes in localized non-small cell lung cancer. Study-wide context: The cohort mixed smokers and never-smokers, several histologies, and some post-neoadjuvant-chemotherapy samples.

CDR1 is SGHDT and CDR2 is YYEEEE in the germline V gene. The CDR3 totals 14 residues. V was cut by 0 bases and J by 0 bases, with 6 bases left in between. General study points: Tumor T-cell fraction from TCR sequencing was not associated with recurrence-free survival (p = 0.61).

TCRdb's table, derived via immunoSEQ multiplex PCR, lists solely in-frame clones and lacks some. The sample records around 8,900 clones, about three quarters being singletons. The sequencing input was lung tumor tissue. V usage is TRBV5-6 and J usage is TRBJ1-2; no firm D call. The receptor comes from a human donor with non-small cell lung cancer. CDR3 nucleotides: TGTGCCAGCAGCTTGGGCCGACCTAACTATGGCTACACCTTC. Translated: CASSLGRPNYGYTF. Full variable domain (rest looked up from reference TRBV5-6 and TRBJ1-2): DAGVTQSPTHLIKTRGQQVTLRCSPKSGHDTVSWYQQALGQGPQFIFQYYEEEERQRGNFPDRFSGHQFPNYSSELNVNALLLGDSALYLCASSLGRPNYGYTFGSGTRLTVV.